This entry is about one T cell receptor beta chain. The V end was cut by 1 base, the J end by 3 bases, with 9 bases between. Germline V gene sequence: CDR1 LNHDA, CDR2 SQIVND (reference sequence). This CDR3 comprises 15 residues. This sample was included in a study of blood T cell repertoires in COVID-19. Study-wide context: Samples came from the United States, Italy and Spain, spanning acute and convalescent COVID-19. Sample material is recorded as cDNA or gDNA derived from T cells, B-cell-depleted T cells, or PBMCs.

Per the original methods: Quantification of nucleated cells was approximated via reference gene primer amplification. TCRdb's copy holds only in-frame clones and misses some; the assay was immunoSEQ multiplex PCR. V, J and clone size derive from that table, while D and trimming were established from the DNA sequence. The sample lists approximately 37,000 clones; roughly 85% were seen once. The clonotype originates from a middle-aged man with active COVID-19. V and J are TRBV19 and TRBJ2-2; D ambiguous. Sequenced input: peripheral blood. This CDR3 reads CASSIAKEHTGELFF. For the CDR3, the DNA is TGTGCCAGTAGTATAGCCAAAGAGCACACCGGGGAGCTGTTTTTT.